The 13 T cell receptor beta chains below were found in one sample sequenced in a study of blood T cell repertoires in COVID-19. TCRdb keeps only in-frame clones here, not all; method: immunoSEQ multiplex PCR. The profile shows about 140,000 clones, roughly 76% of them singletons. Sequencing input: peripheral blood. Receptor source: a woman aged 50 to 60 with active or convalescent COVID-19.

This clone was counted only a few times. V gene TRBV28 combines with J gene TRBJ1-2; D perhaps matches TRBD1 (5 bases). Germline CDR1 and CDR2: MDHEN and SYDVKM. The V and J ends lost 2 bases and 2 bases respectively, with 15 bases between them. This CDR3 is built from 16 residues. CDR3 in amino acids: CASSLPGDTENYGYTF. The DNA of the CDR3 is TGTGCCAGCAGTTTACCGGGGGATACCGAAAACTATGGCTACACCTTC.

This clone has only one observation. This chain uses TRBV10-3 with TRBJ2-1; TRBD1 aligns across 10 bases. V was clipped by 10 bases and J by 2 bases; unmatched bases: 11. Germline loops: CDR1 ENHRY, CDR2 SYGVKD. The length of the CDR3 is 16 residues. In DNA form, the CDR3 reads TGTGCCACAGAGGACAGGGGGAGAGGTACCTACAATGAGCAGTTCTTC. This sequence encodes CATEDRGRGTYNEQFF.

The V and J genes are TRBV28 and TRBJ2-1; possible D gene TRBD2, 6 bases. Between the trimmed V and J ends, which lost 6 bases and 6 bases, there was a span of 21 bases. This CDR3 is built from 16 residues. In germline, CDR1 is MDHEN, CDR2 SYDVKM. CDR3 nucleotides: TGTGCCAGCAGGGACGCAGCGGGTTCGTTTAGCAATGAGCAGTTCTTC. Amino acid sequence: CASRDAAGSFSNEQFF.

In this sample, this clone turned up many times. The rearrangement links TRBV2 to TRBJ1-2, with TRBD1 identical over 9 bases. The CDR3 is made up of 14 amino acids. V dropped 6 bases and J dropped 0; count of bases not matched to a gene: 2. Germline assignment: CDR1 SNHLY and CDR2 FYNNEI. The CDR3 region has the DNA TGTGCCAGCAGACAGGGGGCCGCTAACTATGGCTACACCTTC. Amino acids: CASRQGAANYGYTF.

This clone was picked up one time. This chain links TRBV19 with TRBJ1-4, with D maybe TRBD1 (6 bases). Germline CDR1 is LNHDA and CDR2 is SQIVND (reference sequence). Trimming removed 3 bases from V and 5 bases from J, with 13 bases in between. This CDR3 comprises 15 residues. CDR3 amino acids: CASSMPRTANEKLFF. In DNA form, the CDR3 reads TGTGCCAGTAGTATGCCGAGGACAGCAAATGAAAAACTGTTTTTT.

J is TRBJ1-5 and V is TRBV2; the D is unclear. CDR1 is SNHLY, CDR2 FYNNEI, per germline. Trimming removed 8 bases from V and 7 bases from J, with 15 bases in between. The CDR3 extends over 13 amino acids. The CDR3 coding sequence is TGTGCCAGCGGTTGGCAGGAAGGCCAGCCCCAGCATTTT. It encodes CASGWQEGQPQHF.

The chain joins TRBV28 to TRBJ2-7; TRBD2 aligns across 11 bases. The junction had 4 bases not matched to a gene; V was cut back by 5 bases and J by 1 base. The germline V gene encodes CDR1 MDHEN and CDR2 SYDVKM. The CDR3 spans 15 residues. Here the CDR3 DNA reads TGTGCCAGCAGTGAAACTAGCGGGGGATCCTACGAGCAGTACTTC. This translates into CASSETSGGSYEQYF.

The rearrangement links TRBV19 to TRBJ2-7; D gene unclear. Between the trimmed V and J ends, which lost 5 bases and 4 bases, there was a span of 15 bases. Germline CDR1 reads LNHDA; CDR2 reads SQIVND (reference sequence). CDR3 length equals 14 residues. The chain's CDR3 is CASSLSIKPYEQYF. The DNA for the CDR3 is TGTGCCAGTAGTCTCTCAATCAAGCCTTACGAGCAGTACTTC.

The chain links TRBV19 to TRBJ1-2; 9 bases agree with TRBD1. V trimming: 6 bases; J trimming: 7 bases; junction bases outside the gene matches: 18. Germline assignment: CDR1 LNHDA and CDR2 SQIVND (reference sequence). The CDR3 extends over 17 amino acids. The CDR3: CASRTIHGTGLIGGYTF. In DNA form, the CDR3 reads TGTGCCAGTAGAACCATTCACGGGACAGGGCTTATTGGTGGCTACACCTTC.

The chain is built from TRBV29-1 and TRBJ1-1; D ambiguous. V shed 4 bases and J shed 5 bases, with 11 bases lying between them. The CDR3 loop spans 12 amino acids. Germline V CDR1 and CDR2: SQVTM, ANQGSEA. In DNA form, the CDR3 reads TGCAGCGTTGTACAAGGGAGGACTGAAGCTTTCTTT. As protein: CSVVQGRTEAFF.

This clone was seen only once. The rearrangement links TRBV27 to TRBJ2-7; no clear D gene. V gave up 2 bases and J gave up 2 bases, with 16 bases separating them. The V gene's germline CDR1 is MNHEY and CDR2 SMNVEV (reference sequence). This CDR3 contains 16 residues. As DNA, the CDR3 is TGTGCCAGCAGTTTAAGTCAGGCTACGTCTGCCTACGAGCAGTACTTC. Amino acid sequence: CASSLSQATSAYEQYF.

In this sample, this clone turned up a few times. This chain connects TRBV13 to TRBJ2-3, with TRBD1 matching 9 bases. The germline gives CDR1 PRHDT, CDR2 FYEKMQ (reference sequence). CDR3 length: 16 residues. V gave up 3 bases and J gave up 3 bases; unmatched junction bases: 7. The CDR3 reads CASSLGGQGRTDTQYF. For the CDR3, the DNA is TGTGCCAGCAGCTTGGGCGGACAGGGGAGGACAGATACGCAGTATTTT.

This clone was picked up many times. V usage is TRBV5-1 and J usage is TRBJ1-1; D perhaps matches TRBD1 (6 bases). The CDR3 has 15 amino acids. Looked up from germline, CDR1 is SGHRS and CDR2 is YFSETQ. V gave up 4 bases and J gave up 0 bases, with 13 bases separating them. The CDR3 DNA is TGCGCCAGCAGCCGCCGGACAGACATGAACACTGAAGCTTTCTTT. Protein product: CASSRRTDMNTEAFF.